Below are 19 T cell receptor beta chains sequenced from a single sample in a study of monozygotic twins with inflammatory bowel disease. No DNA is given; TCRdb re-called the 5' RACE reads and lists each CDR3 protein once. The specimen's table records some 170,000 distinct CDR3 sequences. Sequencing was performed on blood. These receptors were obtained from a human donor with ulcerative colitis or Crohn's disease, or a healthy co-twin of an affected twin (not recorded which).

J is TRBJ1-2 and V is TRBV7-2; TCRdb's D call, TRBD1, is unchecked because there is no DNA. CDR1 SGHTA and CDR2 FQGNSA come from the germline V gene. CDR3 length equals 17 residues. The CDR3 sequence is CASSLDRRDRGPYGYTF.

V is TRBV5-1 and J is TRBJ2-4. The CDR3 length is 13 residues. Germline V CDR1 and CDR2: SGHRS, YFSETQ. CDR3 region: CASSSIAENMQYF.

The rearrangement joins TRBV4-3 to TRBJ2-1; TCRdb names TRBD1, which stays unverified in the absence of DNA. The CDR3 extends over 15 amino acids. Germline V gives CDR1 LGHNA, CDR2 YSLEER. This CDR3 is CASSQGTGGNNEQFF.

The chain is built from TRBV2 and TRBJ1-5. This CDR3 comprises 16 residues. The germline CDR1 and CDR2 sequences are SNHLY and FYNNEI. The CDR3 spells CASSGPPAGLNQPQHF.

This rearrangement joins TRBV7-3 to TRBJ2-3; TCRdb lists TRBD2, though no DNA is available to test this call. Germline V gene sequence: CDR1 SGHTA, CDR2 FQGTGA. The CDR3 covers 13 residues. The CDR3 protein is CASSFSGQDTQYF. Supplemented by reference TRBV7-3 and TRBJ2-3, the full variable domain reads GAGVSQTPSNKVTEKGKYVELRCDPISGHTALYWYRQSLGQGPEFLIYFQGTGAADDSGLPNDRFFAVRPEGSVSTLKIQRTERGDSAVYLCASSFSGQDTQYFGPGTRLTVL.

V usage is TRBV29-1 and J usage is TRBJ2-7; the TCRdb call, TRBD1, lacks DNA for checking. This CDR3 has 13 amino acids. CDR1 SQVTM and CDR2 ANQGSEA come from the germline V gene. The CDR3: CSVGRRGTGEQYF.

The V gene is TRBV12-3 or TRBV12-4, the J gene TRBJ1-1; absent DNA, TCRdb's TRBD1 call cannot be checked. The CDR3 spans 14 residues. The CDR3 protein is CASSLAGGNTEAFF.

The rearrangement links TRBV25-1 to TRBJ2-7; no DNA is available, so the TRBD2 call from TCRdb remains unchecked. Looked up from germline, CDR1 is MGHDK and CDR2 is SYGVNS. This CDR3 contains 14 residues. The CDR3 loop is CASSGLAGANEQYF.

This sequence joins TRBV27 and TRBJ2-7; TCRdb's D call of TRBD1 is untestable without DNA. Germline assignment: CDR1 MNHEY and CDR2 SMNVEV (reference sequence). This CDR3 is built from 12 residues. The chain's CDR3 is CASSTGPNEQYF.

This rearrangement joins TRBV4-3 to TRBJ2-1; lacking DNA, the TRBD2 call made by TCRdb goes unchecked. The CDR3 length is 15 residues. Germline CDR1 and CDR2: LGHNA and YSLEER. CDR3: CANSQDKAGNNEQFF.

This sequence joins TRBV5-5 and TRBJ1-1. The CDR3 sequence is 14 residues long. The germline V gene has CDR1 SGHKS and CDR2 YYEKEE (reference sequence). The CDR3 region is CASSLFGKNTEAFF.

The CDR3 loop is CSARGQDWTYEQYF. V gene TRBV20-1 combines with J gene TRBJ2-7; TCRdb selects TRBD1, and the lack of DNA leaves this call unchecked. CDR3 length: 14 amino acids. Germline V gene sequence: CDR1 DFQATT, CDR2 SNEGSKA (reference sequence).

The J gene is TRBJ2-7, the V gene TRBV28. There are 14 residues in the CDR3. CDR1 is MDHEN and CDR2 is SYDVKM in the germline V gene. The CDR3 sequence is CACLGAGAAYEQYF.

This rearrangement joins TRBV5-1 to TRBJ1-1; TCRdb proposes TRBD1, but this gene call is untestable without DNA. The germline CDR1 and CDR2 sequences are SGHRS and YFSETQ. The CDR3 consists of 15 residues. The CDR3: CASSPHGATNTEAFF.

The CDR3 here is CSGFGGNTIYF. V and J are TRBV29-1 and TRBJ1-3. The CDR3 spans 11 residues. Germline CDR1 and CDR2: SQVTM and ANQGSEA.

This chain links TRBV7-8 with TRBJ2-3; checking the TCRdb D call of TRBD2 is not possible without DNA. CDR3 length equals 13 residues. The germline V gene encodes CDR1 SGHVS and CDR2 FQNEAQ. The CDR3 loop reads CASTGPSVDTQYF.

This chain joins TRBV15 and TRBJ2-7. Germline-derived CDR1 and CDR2 are LNHNV and YYDKDF (reference sequence). The CDR3 is made up of 14 amino acids. The CDR3 sequence: CATSHRQASYEQYF.

J is TRBJ2-1 and V is TRBV28; absent DNA, TCRdb's TRBD1 call cannot be checked. Germline V gene lookup returns CDR1 MDHEN and CDR2 SYDVKM. This CDR3 is built from 14 residues. CDR3 in amino acids: CASSSDGTYNEQFF. Supplemented by reference TRBV28 and TRBJ2-1, the full variable domain reads DVKVTQSSRYLVKRTGEKVFLECVQDMDHENMFWYRQDPGLGLRLIYFSYDVKMKEKGDIPEGYSVSREKKERFSLILESASTNQTSMYLCASSSDGTYNEQFFGPGTRLTVL.

The J gene is TRBJ1-2, the V gene TRBV7-3; TCRdb gives TRBD1 as the D gene, but with no DNA this cannot be confirmed. Germline V CDR1 and CDR2: SGHTA, FQGTGA. CDR3 size: 14 residues. CDR3 sequence reads: CASSSGAGLDGYTF.